These T cell receptor beta chains were read from a single sample in a study of cytomegalovirus exposure and HLA in healthy donors. Produced via immunoSEQ multiplex PCR; TCRdb's table is partial and in-frame only. Of under 130,000 clones listed, less than 80% are singletons. Sequencing input: PBMCs. Source of these receptors: a young man in good health and CMV-seropositive. Both conserved end residues are part of each CDR3.

>TRBJ1-4|TRBV2
CASWAATNEKLFF
>TRBJ2-1|TRBV19
CASGDGLALNEQFF
>TRBJ2-7|TRBV5-1
CASSLGPGGDEQYF
>TRBJ1-2|TRBV27
CASSLSSNYGYTF
>TRBJ1-2|TRBV9
CASSVGTHHTSTGGSYGYTF
>TRBJ1-5|TRBV29-1
CSVKEQANQPQHF
>TRBJ2-3|TRBV5-4
CASSPTGGESDTQYF
>-|TRBV7-2
CASSLQGLSYEQYF
>TRBJ1-2|TRBV6-1
CASSGTGGLGYGYTF
>TRBJ1-6|TRBV4-1
CASRVQSNSPLHF
>TRBJ2-5|TRBV5-6
CASSHGQGREYETQYF
>TRBJ2-2|TRBV5-4
CASSKGQGITGELFF
>TRBJ1-1|TRBV7-6
CASSKEILNTEAFF
>TRBJ2-3|TRBV5-1
CASSLGDSHTDTQYF
>-|TRBV11-3
CASSLGASGSYEQYF
>TRBJ2-7|TRBV2
CDRSAAYEQYF
>TRBJ1-5|TRBV19
CASTGGQLKAGQPQHF
>TRBJ2-1|TRBV25-1
CASSESRTSSYNEQFF
>TRBJ1-1|TRBV27
CASTTWRGRGAEAFF
>TRBJ2-5|TRBV1
CTSSQDLASGGQETQYF
>TRBJ1-5|TRBV2
CASRDTSNQPQHF
>TRBJ2-5|TRBV1
CTSGAGVQETQYF
>TRBJ1-5|TRBV4-1
CASSQESGNQPQHF
>TRBJ1-5|TRBV19
CASRENNQPQHF
>TRBJ2-1|TRBV30
CAWRTASGDTYNEQFF
>TRBJ2-1|TRBV20-1
CSAADRVDRFF
>TRBJ1-3|TRBV5-1
CASSLAGASGNTIYF
>TRBJ1-1|TRBV7-8
CASSLAGTGVAEAFF
>TRBJ1-1|TRBV18
CASSPWEGGTEAFF
>TRBJ1-5|TRBV15
CATSSLGSNQPQHF
>TRBJ1-5|TRBV6-5
CASSPQRQGGQPQHF
>TRBJ2-1|TRBV7-9
CASSLQPSGGNEQFF
>TRBJ1-1|TRBV29-1
CSAAQGTNTEAFF
>TRBJ2-7|TRBV5-4
CASSLRDRGGEQYF
>TRBJ2-7|TRBV27
CASSLDRGAGREQYF
>TRBJ2-3|TRBV13
CASTPGAGVRGTDTQYF
>TRBJ1-1|TRBV5-1
CASSPRGRGLDTEAFF
>TRBJ2-1|TRBV6-6
CASIKLAGVNEQFF
>TRBJ2-5|TRBV7-9
CASSSIAGGLWETQYF
>TRBJ2-5|TRBV6-1
CASELAANLRETQYF
>TRBJ2-5|TRBV5-4
CASSTGQGPGTQYF
>TRBJ2-5|TRBV7-9
CASSLGTGRYETQYF
>TRBJ2-6|TRBV30
CAWSDGVVANVLTF
>TRBJ2-7|TRBV5-1
CASSHGRGSLSYEQYF
>TRBJ1-1|TRBV10-3
CAISNDRGGTEAFF
>TRBJ2-7|TRBV4-1
CASSHQGSSGYEQYF
>TRBJ1-3|TRBV21-1
CASSKGGGSMSSGNTIYF
>TRBJ2-2|TRBV7-7
CASSTTSFGGELFF
>TRBJ1-2|TRBV9
CASSSSPQGPFGYTF
>TRBJ2-3|TRBV6-1
CASSEGRGAGTQYF
>TRBJ2-3|TRBV29-1
CSVGLGAGVTDTQYF